This entry lists 10 T cell receptor beta chains sequenced from one sample in a study of T cells in Graves' hyperthyroidism and ophthalmopathy. TCR beta CDR3 sequences were amplified from RNA transcripts. Primed by the HTBI set, a first-round RT-PCR was run on the TCR CDR3. TCRdb re-called the multiplex PCR reads with MiXCR, one entry per CDR3 protein. The sample records 350,000 to 450,000 distinct CDR3 sequences, around 13% being singletons. The specimen sequenced was blood. These receptors came from a woman aged 60-70 years with Graves' hyperthyroidism.

This clonotype was seen ten or more times. The V call is TRBV6-1, the J call TRBJ2-3, with 10 bases identical to TRBD1. The ends lost 5 bases at V and 2 bases at J; junction bases unmatched: 4. Germline lookup yields CDR1 MNHNS and CDR2 SASEGT. The CDR3 totals 15 residues. The CDR3 spells CASSFGTGDTDTQYF. In DNA form, the CDR3 reads TGTGCCAGCAGTTTCGGGACAGGGGACACAGATACGCAGTATTTT.

J is TRBJ1-1 and V is TRBV28; D is undetermined. Looked up from germline, CDR1 is MDHEN and CDR2 is SYDVKM. V lost 5 bases, J lost 0 bases, and 10 bases lay in between. The length of the CDR3 is 14 residues. CDR3 sequence reads: CASSPTSLNTEAFF. In DNA form, the CDR3 reads TGTGCCAGCAGTCCCACTAGTTTGAACACTGAAGCTTTCTTT.

This clonotype was seen ten or more times. The rearrangement uses TRBV27 and TRBJ2-1; 7 bases fit TRBD2. The CDR3 contains 15 residues. Trimming cost V 5 bases and J 8 bases; bases outside gene matches: 12. From germline, CDR1 is MNHEY and CDR2 SMNVEV (reference sequence). In DNA, the CDR3 is TGTGCCAGCAGTCCCCACCTAGCGGCACGCGATGAGCAGTTCTTC. It codes for CASSPHLAARDEQFF.

The sample holds a few counts of this clonotype. CDR3 sequence (DNA): TGTGCCAGCAGCCCCAGGGTGGGGGAAAAACTGTTTTTT. Its protein product is CASSPRVGEKLFF. The chain recombines TRBV6-2 or TRBV6-3 with TRBJ1-4; TRBD1 is a possible D gene (5 bases). This CDR3 has 13 residues. Trimming left V 6 bases short and J 8 bases short, with 13 bases between. Germline lookup yields CDR1 MNHEY and CDR2 SVGEGT.

This clonotype was detected ten times or more. The chain carries TRBV20-1 and TRBJ2-7; 11 bases align to TRBD2. The V gene's germline CDR1 is DFQATT and CDR2 SNEGSKA (reference sequence). This CDR3 comprises 17 residues. V lost 0 bases to trimming and J lost 6 bases; unmatched junction nucleotides: 13. CDR3 residues: CSARDGLAGGYSPEQYF. In DNA form, the CDR3 reads TGCAGTGCTAGAGATGGCCTAGCGGGAGGATATTCGCCCGAGCAGTACTTC.

This clonotype was counted at least ten times. This rearrangement joins TRBV3-1 to TRBJ1-2, with D possibly matching TRBD1 (5 bases). This CDR3 spans 16 amino acids. Germline assignment: CDR1 LGHDT and CDR2 YNNKEL (reference sequence). Trimming took 3 bases from V and 2 from J, leaving 16 bases between them. CDR3 DNA: TGTGCCAGCAGCCAGGGGCCCCCGGGCCCAAACTATGGCTACACCTTC. It yields the protein CASSQGPPGPNYGYTF.

This rearrangement joins TRBV4-1 to TRBJ1-2; TRBD1 agrees at 11 bases. This CDR3 spans 17 amino acids. Germline loops: CDR1 MGHRA, CDR2 YSYEKL. V gave up 0 bases and J gave up 4 bases; unmatched junction bases: 7. Here the CDR3 DNA reads TGCGCCAGCAGCCAAGATTGGACAGGGGGCGAGATCTATGGCTACACCTTC. Amino acid sequence: CASSQDWTGGEIYGYTF.

The sample holds many counts of this clonotype. The chain joins TRBV5-4 to TRBJ2-3, with 12 bases aligning to TRBD2. This CDR3 is 15 amino acids long. The junction had 4 bases not matched to a gene; V was cut back by 5 bases and J by 3 bases. CDR1 is SGHNT, CDR2 YYREEE, per germline (reference sequence). CDR3 loop: CASRPGTSGTDTQYF. The CDR3 DNA reads TGTGCCAGCAGACCCGGGACTAGCGGGACAGATACGCAGTATTTT.

This clonotype was detected only a few times. V usage is TRBV28 and J usage is TRBJ1-6, with 8 bases that match TRBD1. This CDR3 is 14 amino acids long. Losses at the gene ends were 5 bases for V and 9 bases for J; bases not matched to a gene: 6. The germline V gene encodes CDR1 MDHEN and CDR2 SYDVKM. The chain's CDR3 is CASSKGDRFSPLHF. CDR3 bases: TGTGCCAGCAGTAAAGGGGACAGGTTTTCACCCCTCCACTTT.

The chain has TRBV5-5 and TRBJ2-5; 11 nucleotides line up with TRBD2. Germline V gene sequence: CDR1 SGHKS, CDR2 YYEKEE (reference sequence). Trimming took 4 bases from V and 2 from J; bases not matched to a gene: 7. CDR3 length: 16 amino acids. CDR3 sequence: CASSKGTSGIQETQYF. The DNA for the CDR3 is TGTGCCAGCAGCAAAGGGACTAGCGGAATTCAAGAGACCCAGTACTTC.